This note documents a single T cell receptor beta chain sequence. The target antigen is unknown. The record originates from a study of shared clonotypes between healthy human individuals. Study-wide background: Aged between 18 and 49, the donors were a couple of women and three men. The study used three CD4 naive, three CD4 memory, two CD8 naive and one CD8 memory plate per donor.

Whole-study findings and limits: Memory subsets generally showed smaller estimated richness than naive subsets did. Sampling involved blood alone; tissue repertoires likely differ.

Only CD45RO-negative cells positively selected for CCR7 counted as naive CD8 cells, so terminally differentiated effector memory CD45RA+ cells were excluded. The germline CDR1 and CDR2 sequences are LNHDA and SQIVND (reference sequence). The ends lost 5 bases at V and 5 bases at J; junction bases unmatched: 5. The CDR3 loop spans 16 amino acids. TCRdb keeps only in-frame clones here, not all; method: immunoSEQ multiplex PCR. The data show roughly 850,000 clones, about 97% seen once. V usage is TRBV19 and J usage is TRBJ2-1; 14 bases agree with TRBD2. Material for sequencing was naive CD8+ T cells sorted from blood. The TCR was taken from a man younger than 45 in good health. The CDR3, as DNA: TGTGCCAGTAGTGTCCTGGGACTAGCGGGGGACAATGAGCAGTTCTTC. It encodes CASSVLGLAGDNEQFF.